This section outlines one TCR beta chain sequence together with its context. The antigen remains unidentified. Naive cells were sorted as CD45RO-, CCR7+, CD27+ and CD95-. The CDR3 has 16 residues. CDR1 is GTSNPN, CDR2 SVGIG, per germline (reference sequence). The sample originates from a study of CXCR3-negative and CXCR3-positive naive CD8 T cells. Looking at the study overall: For each library, about 1.5 +/- 0.3 million TRB reads were obtained, about 140 million in total. Whole-study results and caveats: With respect to TRBV-TRBJ usage, naive CXCR3-negative and CXCR3-positive cells were similar; memory differed. CXCR3-positive naive cells had TRB CDR3s that were more hydrophobic than CXCR3-negative naive cells had. Memory CD8+ T cell repertoires were far less diverse than both naive subsets.

Through 5' RACE with UMI labels, the TRB cDNA libraries were prepared. Each CDR3 protein gets one entry in TCRdb, which reprocessed the 5' RACE reads and gives no DNA. The sample data list under 70,000 distinct CDR3 sequences. Sequencing used naive CXCR3+ CD8+ T cells from blood. Documented subset: CD45RO-CCR7+CD27+CD95- naive CD8+ T cells expressing CXCR3 (TNR3+). V and J are TRBV30 and TRBJ2-2; TCRdb's D gene call, TRBD2, goes unchecked for lack of DNA. This sequence originates from a human donor in good health. Some clones in this sample may be carry-over from other donors' samples. CDR3 loop: CAWSRLAGGGTGELFF.